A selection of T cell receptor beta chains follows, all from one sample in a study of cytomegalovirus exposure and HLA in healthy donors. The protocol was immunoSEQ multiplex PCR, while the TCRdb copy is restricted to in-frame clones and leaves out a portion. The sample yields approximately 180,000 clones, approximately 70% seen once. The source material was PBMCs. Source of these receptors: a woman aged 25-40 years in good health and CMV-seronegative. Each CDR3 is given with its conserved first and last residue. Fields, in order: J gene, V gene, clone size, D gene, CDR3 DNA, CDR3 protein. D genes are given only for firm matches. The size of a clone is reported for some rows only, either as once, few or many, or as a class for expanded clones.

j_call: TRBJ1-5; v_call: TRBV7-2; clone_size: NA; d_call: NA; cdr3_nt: TGTGCCAGCAGCTTAGTAGTGGGGCCAGGGAATCAGCCCCAGCATTTT; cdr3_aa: CASSLVVGPGNQPQHF
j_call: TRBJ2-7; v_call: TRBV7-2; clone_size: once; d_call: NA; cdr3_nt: TGTGCCAGCAGCCGCGGGCGGGCGGGGTCCGTTTACGAGCAGTACTTC; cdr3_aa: CASSRGRAGSVYEQYF
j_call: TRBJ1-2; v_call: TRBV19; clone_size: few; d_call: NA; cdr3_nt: TGTGCCAGTAGTATGGCAGGTAACTATGGCTACACCTTC; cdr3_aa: CASSMAGNYGYTF
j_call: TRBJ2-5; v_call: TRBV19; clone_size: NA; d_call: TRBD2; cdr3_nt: TGTGCCAGTAGTATGCTGGCGGGGGGGAACGGAGGAGAGACCCAGTACTTC; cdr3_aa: CASSMLAGGNGGETQYF
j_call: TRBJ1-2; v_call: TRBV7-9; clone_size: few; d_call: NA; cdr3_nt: TGTGCCAGCAGCTTAGGACAGTACTATGGCTACACCTTC; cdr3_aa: CASSLGQYYGYTF
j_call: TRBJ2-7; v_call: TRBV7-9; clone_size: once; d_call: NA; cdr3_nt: TGTGCCAGCAGCCCCCGACAGGCTAGGGATATCTACGAGCAGTACTTC; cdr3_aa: CASSPRQARDIYEQYF
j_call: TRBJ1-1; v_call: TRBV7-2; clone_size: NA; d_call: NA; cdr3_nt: TGTGCCAGCAGTCCCTTGAACACTGAAGCTTTCTTT; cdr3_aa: CASSPLNTEAFF
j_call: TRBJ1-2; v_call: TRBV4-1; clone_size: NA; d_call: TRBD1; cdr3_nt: TGCGCCAGCAGCCAAGATCAGGGGGCGGGCTATGGCTACACCTTC; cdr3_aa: CASSQDQGAGYGYTF
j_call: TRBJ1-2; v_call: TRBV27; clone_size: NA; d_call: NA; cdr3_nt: TGTGCCAGCACCAATAGGACAAGGCTAGGTCGCTACACCTTC; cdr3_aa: CASTNRTRLGRYTF
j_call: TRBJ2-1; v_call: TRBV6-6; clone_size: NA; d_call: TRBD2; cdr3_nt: TGTGCCAGCAGTTACAGGCTAGCGGGAGCGGGCGATGAGCAGTTCTTC; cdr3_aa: CASSYRLAGAGDEQFF
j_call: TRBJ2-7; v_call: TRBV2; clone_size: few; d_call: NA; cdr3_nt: TGTGCCAGCGTTCTAGAGACCTCCGAGGCGTACTTC; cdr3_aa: CASVLETSEAYF
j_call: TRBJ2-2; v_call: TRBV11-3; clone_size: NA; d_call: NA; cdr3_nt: TGTGCCAGCAGCCCTGGCGGATCGGCCGGGGAGCTGTTTTTT; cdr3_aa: CASSPGGSAGELFF
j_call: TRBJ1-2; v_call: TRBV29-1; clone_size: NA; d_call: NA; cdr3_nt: TGCAGCGTTGTAGGGCAGGGGTACTATGGCTACACCTTC; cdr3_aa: CSVVGQGYYGYTF
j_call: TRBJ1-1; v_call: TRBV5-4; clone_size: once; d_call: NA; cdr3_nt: TGTGCCAGCAGCCCGAAGGCTCGGGGCAGGGGCACTGAAGCTTTCTTT; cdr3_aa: CASSPKARGRGTEAFF
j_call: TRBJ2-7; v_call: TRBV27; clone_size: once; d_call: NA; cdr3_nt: TGTGCCAGCAGCAAAATGGGCCGCGAGCAGTACTTC; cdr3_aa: CASSKMGREQYF
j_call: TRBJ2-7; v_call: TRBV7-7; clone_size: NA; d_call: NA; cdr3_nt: TGTGCCAGCAGCCCCGCGGGGTTTTACGAGCAGTACTTC; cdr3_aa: CASSPAGFYEQYF
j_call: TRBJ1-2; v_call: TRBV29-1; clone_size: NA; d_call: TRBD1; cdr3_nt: TGCAGCGTTGGAGGACAGGGGGCGACTGGCTACACCTTC; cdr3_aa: CSVGGQGATGYTF
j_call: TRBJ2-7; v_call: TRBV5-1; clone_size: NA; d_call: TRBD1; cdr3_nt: TGCGCCAGCAGCTTGGGGGCCCGGGACAGCTCCTACGAGCAGTACTTC; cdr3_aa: CASSLGARDSSYEQYF
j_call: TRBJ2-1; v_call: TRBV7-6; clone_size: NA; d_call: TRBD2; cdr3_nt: TGTGCCAGCAGCTTATACCTCTGGGGACTAGCGGGACAGAGGAATGAGCAGTTCTTC; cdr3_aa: CASSLYLWGLAGQRNEQFF
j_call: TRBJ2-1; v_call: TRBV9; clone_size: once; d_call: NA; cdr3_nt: TGTGCCAGCAGCGTAGAATGGCGGTCAACCCCCTACAATGAGCAGTTCTTC; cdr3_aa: CASSVEWRSTPYNEQFF
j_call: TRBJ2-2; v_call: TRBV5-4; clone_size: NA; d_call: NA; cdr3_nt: TGTGCCAGCAGCTTAGGCGTCCGGGGCACCGGGGAGCTGTTTTTT; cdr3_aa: CASSLGVRGTGELFF
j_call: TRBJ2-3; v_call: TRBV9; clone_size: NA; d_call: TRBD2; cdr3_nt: TGTGCCAGCAGCGAAACGGCGGGGGGGGATACGCAGTATTTT; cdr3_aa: CASSETAGGDTQYF
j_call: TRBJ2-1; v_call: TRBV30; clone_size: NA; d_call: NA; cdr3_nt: TGTGCCTGGACAGGGGAATTGTCCTACAATGAGCAGTTCTTC; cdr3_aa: CAWTGELSYNEQFF
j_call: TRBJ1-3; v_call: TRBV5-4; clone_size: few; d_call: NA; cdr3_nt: TGTGCCTTGAGCCGAAACACCATATATTTT; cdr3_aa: CALSRNTIYF
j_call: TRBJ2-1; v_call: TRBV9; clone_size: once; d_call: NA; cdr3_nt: TGTGCCAGCAGCAAACGGGGGGCCAATGAGCAGTTCTTC; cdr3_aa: CASSKRGANEQFF
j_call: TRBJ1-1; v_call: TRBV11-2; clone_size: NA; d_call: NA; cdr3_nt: TGTGCCAGCAGCAGCAGGCTGAACACTGAAGCTTTCTTT; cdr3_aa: CASSSRLNTEAFF
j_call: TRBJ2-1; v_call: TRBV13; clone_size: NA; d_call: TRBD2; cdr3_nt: TGTGCCAGCAGCCCGTATTGGACTAGCGGGAGGGGTTATGAGCAGTTCTTC; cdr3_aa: CASSPYWTSGRGYEQFF
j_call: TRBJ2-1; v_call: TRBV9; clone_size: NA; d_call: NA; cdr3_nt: TGTGCCAGCAGCGTAGAGCTTTACAATGAGCAGTTCTTC; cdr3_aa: CASSVELYNEQFF
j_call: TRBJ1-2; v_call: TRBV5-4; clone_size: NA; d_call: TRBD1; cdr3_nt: TGTGCCAGCAGCTTGGTGTCTCAAACAGGGGCCCCTGGCTACACCTTC; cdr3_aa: CASSLVSQTGAPGYTF
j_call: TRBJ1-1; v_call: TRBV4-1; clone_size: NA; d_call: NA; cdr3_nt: TGCGCCAGCAGCCTGGGAGGGGGTGGTACTGAAGCTTTCTTT; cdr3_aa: CASSLGGGGTEAFF
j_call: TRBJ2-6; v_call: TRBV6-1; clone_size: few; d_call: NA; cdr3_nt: TGTGCCAGCAGTGAAGCGCAAGGGGCTGGGGCCAACGTCCTGACTTTC; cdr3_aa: CASSEAQGAGANVLTF
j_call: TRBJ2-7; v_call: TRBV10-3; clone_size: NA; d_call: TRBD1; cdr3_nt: TGTGCCATCAGCGACCCGGGAGGGACAGGGGGCGACGAGCAGTACTTC; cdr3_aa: CAISDPGGTGGDEQYF
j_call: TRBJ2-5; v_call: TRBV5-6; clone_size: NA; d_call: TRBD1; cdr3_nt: TGTGCCAGCAGCAAGCTCCAGGGGGCTGAGACCCAGTACTTC; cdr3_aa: CASSKLQGAETQYF
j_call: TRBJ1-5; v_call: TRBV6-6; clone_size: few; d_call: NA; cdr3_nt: TGTGCCAGCAGTAACCCCGGGTCTCAGCCCCAGCATTTT; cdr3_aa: CASSNPGSQPQHF
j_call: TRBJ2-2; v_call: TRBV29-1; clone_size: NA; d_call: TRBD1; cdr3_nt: TGCAGCTTTAAGCGGACAGGGTTTGCGGAGCTGTTTTTT; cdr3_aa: CSFKRTGFAELFF
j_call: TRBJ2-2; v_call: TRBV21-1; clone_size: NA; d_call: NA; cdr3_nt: TGTGCCAGCATCCTCCATCATGTCGATCAGGACAGCTCCGCGAACACCGGGGAGCTGTTTTTT; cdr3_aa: CASILHHVDQDSSANTGELFF
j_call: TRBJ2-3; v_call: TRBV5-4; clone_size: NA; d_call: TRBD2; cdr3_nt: TGTGCCAGCAGCGACCCTTGGGTCCACGGACTAGCGGGCACAGATACGCAGTATTTT; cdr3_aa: CASSDPWVHGLAGTDTQYF
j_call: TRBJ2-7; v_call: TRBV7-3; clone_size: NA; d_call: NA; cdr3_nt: TGTGCCAGCAGCCATCGGTACGAGCAGTACTTC; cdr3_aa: CASSHRYEQYF
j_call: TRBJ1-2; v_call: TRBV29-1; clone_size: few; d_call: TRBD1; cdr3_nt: TGCAGCGTTGGGCGGACAGGGGGAAACTATGGCTACACCTTC; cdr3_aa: CSVGRTGGNYGYTF
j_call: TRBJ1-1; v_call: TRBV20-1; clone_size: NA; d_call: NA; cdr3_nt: TGCAGTGAACGAATCGGCACTGAAGCTTTCTTT; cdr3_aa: CSERIGTEAFF
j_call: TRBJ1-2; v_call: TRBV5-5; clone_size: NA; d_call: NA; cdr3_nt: TGTGCCAGCAGCTTTATGAAAACAGGGTTTTATGGCTACACCTTC; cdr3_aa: CASSFMKTGFYGYTF
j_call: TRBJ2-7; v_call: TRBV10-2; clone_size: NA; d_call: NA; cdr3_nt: TGCGCCAGCAGGGACAGAGTTTACGAGCAGTACTTC; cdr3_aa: CASRDRVYEQYF
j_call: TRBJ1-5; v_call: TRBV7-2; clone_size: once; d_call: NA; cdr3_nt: TGTGCCAGCAGCTTAGTAGGGGGAAATCAGCCCCAGCATTTT; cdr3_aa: CASSLVGGNQPQHF
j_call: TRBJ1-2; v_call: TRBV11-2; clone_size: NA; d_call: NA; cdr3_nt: TGTGCCAGCAGCCGGCTCTACTCTTCAGGCGATGGCTACACCTTC; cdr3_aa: CASSRLYSSGDGYTF
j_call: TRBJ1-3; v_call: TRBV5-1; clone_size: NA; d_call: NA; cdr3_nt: TGCGCCAGCAGAGCTCCCTCTGGAAACACCATATATTTT; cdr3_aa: CASRAPSGNTIYF
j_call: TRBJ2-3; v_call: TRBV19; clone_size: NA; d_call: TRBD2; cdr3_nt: TGTGCCAGTAGTATCTCCGGGACTACGTTCACAGATACGCAGTATTTT; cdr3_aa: CASSISGTTFTDTQYF
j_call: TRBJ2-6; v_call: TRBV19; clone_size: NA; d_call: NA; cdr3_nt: TGTGCCAGTATCGGTCGTGAGGGCTCTGGGGCCAACGTCCTGACTTTC; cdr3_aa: CASIGREGSGANVLTF
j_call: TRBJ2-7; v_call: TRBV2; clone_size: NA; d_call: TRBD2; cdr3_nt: TGTGCCAGCAGTGCAACTAGCGGGAATGGGTACGAGCAGTACTTC; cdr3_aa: CASSATSGNGYEQYF
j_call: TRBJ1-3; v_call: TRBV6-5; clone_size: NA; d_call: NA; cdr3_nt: TGTGCCAGCAAGATTAACGGAGACGGAAACACCATATATTTT; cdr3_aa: CASKINGDGNTIYF
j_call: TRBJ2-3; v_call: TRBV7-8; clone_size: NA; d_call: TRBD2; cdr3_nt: TGTGCCAGCAGTAGACTAGCGGGGGCCGGAGATACGCAGTATTTT; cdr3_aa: CASSRLAGAGDTQYF
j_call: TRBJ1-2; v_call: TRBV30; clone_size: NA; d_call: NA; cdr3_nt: TGTGCCTGGAGCAACAGTAACTCTGGCTACACCTTC; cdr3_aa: CAWSNSNSGYTF
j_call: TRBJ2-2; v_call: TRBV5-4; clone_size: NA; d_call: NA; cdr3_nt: TGTGCCAGCAGGTCTAGACCGAACACCGGGGAGCTGTTTTTT; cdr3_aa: CASRSRPNTGELFF
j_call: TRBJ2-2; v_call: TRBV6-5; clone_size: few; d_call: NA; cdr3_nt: TGTGCCAGCAGTTGGCGGCGGGCGACGAACACCGGGGAGCTGTTTTTT; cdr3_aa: CASSWRRATNTGELFF
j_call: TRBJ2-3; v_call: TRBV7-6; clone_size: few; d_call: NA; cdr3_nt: TGTGCCAGCAGCTTAGCACTCTGGGATACGCAGTATTTT; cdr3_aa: CASSLALWDTQYF